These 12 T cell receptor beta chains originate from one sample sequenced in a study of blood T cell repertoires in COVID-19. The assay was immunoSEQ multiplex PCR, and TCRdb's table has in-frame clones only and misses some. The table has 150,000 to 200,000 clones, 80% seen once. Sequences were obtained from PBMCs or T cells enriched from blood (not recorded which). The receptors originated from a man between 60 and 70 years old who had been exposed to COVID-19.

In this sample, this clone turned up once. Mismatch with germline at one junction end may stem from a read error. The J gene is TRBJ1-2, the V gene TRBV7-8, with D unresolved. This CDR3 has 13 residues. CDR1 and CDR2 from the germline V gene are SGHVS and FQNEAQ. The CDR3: CASSSETNYGYTF. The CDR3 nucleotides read TGTGCCAGCAGCTCCGAAACTAATTATGGCTACACCTTC.

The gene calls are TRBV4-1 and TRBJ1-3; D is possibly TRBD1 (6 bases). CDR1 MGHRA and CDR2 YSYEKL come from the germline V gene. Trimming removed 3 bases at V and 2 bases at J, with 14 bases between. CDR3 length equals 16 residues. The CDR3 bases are TGCGCCAGCAGCCAGCCACCAACAGGGACTGGAAACACCATATATTTT. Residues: CASSQPPTGTGNTIYF.

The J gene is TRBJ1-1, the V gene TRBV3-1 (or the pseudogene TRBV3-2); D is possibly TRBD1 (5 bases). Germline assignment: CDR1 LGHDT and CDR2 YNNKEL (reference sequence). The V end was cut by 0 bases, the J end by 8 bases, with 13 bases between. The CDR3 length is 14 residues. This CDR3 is CASSQDHRTTEAFF. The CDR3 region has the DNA TGTGCCAGCAGCCAAGATCATAGGACAACCGAAGCTTTCTTT.

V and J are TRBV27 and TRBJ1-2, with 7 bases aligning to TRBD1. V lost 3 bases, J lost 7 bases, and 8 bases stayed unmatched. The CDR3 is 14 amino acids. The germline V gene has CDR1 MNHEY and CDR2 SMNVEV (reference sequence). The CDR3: CASSFGGQNPGYTF. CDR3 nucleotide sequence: TGTGCCAGCAGTTTTGGGGGACAGAATCCTGGCTACACCTTC.

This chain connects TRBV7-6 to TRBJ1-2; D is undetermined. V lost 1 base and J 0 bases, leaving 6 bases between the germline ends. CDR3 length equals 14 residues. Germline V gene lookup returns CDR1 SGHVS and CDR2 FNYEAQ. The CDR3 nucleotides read TGTGCCAGCAGCTTAGGGGAGGCTAACTATGGCTACACCTTC. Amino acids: CASSLGEANYGYTF. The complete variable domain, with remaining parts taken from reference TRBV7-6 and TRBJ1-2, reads GAGVSQSPRYKVTKRGQDVALRCDPISGHVSLYWYRQALGQGPEFLTYFNYEAQQDKSGLPNDRFSAERPEGSISTLTIQRTEQRDSAMYRCASSLGEANYGYTFGSGTRLTVV.

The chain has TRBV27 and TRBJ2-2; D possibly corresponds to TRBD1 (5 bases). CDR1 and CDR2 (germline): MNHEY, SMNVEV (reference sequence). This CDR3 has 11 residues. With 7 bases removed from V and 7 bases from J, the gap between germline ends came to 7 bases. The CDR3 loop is CASKGIGELFF. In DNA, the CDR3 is TGTGCCAGCAAGGGGATCGGGGAGCTGTTTTTT.

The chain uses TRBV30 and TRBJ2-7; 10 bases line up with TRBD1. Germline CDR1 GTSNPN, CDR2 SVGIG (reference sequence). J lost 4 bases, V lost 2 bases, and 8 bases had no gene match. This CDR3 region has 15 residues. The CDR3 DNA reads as TGTGCCTGGAGTAGTTTCGGACAGGGGGGTTACGAGCAGTACTTC. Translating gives CAWSSFGQGGYEQYF.

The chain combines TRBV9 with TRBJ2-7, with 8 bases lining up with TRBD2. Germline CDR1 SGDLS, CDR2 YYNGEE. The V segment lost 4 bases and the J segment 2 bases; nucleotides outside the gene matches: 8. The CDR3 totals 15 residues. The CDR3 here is CASSREGTPTYEQYF. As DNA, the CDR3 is TGTGCCAGCAGCCGGGAGGGGACGCCCACCTACGAGCAGTACTTC.

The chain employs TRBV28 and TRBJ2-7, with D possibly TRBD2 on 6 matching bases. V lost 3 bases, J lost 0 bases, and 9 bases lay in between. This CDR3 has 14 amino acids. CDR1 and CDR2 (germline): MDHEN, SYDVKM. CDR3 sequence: CASSFAGYSYEQYF. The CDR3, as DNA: TGTGCCAGCAGTTTTGCGGGGTACTCCTACGAGCAGTACTTC.

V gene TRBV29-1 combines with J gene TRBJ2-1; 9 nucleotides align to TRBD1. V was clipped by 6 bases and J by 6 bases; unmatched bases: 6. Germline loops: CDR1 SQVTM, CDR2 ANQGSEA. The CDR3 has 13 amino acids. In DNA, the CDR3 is TGCAGCGTATCACCGACAGGGGGCAATGAGCAGTTCTTC. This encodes CSVSPTGGNEQFF.

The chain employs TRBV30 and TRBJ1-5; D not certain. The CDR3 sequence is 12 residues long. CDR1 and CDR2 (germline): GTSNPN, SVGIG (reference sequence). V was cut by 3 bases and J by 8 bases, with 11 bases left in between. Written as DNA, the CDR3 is TGTGCCTGGAGGAGAGGGATGGAGCCCCAGCATTTT. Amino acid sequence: CAWRRGMEPQHF. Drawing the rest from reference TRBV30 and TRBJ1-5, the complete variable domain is SQTIHQWPATLVQPVGSPLSLECTVEGTSNPNLYWYRQAAGRGLQLLFYSVGIGQISSEVPQNLSASRPQDRQFILSSKKLLLSDSGFYLCAWRRGMEPQHFGDGTRLSIL.

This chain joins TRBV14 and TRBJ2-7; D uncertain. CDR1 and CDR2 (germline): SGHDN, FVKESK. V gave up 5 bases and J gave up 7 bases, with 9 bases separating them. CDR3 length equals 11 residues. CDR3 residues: CASSIAVEQYF. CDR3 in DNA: TGTGCCAGCAGCATAGCAGTTGAGCAGTACTTC.